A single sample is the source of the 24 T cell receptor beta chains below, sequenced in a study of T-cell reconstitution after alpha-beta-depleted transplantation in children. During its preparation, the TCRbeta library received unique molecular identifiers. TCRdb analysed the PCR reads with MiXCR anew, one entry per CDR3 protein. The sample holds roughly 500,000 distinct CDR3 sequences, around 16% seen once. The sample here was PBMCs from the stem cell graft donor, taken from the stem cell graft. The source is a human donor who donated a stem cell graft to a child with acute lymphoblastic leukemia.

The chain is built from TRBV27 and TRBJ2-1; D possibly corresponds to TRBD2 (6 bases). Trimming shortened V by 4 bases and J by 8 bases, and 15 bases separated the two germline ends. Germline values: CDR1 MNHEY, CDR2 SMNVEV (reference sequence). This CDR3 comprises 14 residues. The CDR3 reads CASSSGLKWDEQFF. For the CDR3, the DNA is TGTGCCAGCAGTTCCGGACTAAAGTGGGATGAGCAGTTCTTC.

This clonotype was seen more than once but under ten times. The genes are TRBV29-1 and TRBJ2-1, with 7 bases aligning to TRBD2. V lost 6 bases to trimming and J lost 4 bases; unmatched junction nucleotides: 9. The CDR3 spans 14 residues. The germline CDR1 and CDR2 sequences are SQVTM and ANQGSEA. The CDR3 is CSVVAGIGYNEQFF. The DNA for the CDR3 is TGCAGCGTCGTAGCGGGTATAGGGTACAATGAGCAGTTCTTC.

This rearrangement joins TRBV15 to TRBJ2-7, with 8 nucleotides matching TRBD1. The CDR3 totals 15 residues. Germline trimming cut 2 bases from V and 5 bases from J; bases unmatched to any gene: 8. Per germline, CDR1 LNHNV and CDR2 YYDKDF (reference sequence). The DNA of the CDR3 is TGTGCCACCAGCAGAAGCCAGGACAGGGCCGACGAGCAGTACTTC. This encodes CATSRSQDRADEQYF.

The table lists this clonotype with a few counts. The CDR3 loop is CSVASPGEQYF. The CDR3 DNA sequence: TGCAGCGTTGCGTCTCCAGGAGAGCAGTACTTC. The J gene is TRBJ2-7, the V gene TRBV29-1, with D unresolved. Germline V CDR1 and CDR2: SQVTM, ANQGSEA. V was pared by 4 bases and J by 7 bases, with 11 bases between. This CDR3 has 11 amino acids.

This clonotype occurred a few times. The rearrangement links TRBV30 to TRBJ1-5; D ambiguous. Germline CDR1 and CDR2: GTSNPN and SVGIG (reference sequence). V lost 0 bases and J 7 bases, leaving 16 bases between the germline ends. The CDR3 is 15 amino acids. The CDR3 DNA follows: TGTGCCTGGAGTGTATTTGCTGGCACGGGCCAGCCCCAGCATTTT. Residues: CAWSVFAGTGQPQHF.

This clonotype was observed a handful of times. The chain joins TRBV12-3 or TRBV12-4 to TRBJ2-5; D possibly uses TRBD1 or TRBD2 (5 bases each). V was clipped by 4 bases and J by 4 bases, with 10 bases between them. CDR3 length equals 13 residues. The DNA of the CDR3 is TGTGCCAGCAGTTATCCGGGGCGAGAGACCCAGTACTTC. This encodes CASSYPGRETQYF.

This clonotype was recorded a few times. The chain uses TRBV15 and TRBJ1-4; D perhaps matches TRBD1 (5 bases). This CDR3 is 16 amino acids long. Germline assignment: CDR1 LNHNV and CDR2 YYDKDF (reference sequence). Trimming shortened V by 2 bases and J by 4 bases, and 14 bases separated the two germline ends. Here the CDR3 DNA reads TGTGCCACCAGCAGAAAAGGACGGGGGGGTAATGAAAAACTGTTTTTT. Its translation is CATSRKGRGGNEKLFF.

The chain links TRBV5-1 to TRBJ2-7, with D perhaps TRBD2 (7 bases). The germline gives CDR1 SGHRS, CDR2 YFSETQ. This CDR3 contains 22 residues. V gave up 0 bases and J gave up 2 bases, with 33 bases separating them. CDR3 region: CASSLEGLRAGALGAGTYEQYF. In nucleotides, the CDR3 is TGCGCCAGCAGCTTGGAAGGGCTCAGGGCAGGGGCCTTAGGAGCGGGGACCTACGAGCAGTACTTC.

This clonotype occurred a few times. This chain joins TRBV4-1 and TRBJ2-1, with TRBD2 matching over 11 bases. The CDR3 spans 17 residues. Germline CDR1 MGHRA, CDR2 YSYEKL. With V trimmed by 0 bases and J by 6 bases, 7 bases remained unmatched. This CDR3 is CASSQDSASGRSNEQFF. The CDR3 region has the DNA TGCGCCAGCAGCCAAGATTCCGCTAGCGGGAGGTCCAATGAGCAGTTCTTC.

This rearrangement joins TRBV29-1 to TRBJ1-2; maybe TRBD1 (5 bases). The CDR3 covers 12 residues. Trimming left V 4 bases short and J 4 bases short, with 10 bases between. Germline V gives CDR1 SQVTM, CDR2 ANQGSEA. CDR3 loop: CSVGDGPYGYTF. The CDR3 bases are TGCAGCGTTGGGGACGGGCCCTATGGCTACACCTTC.

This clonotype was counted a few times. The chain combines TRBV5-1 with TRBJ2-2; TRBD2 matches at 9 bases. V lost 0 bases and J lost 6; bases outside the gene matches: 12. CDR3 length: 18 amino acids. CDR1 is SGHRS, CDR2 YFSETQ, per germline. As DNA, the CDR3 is TGCGCCAGCAGCTTGGGACTAGCGGTCCCTCGTGGCTCCGGGGAGCTGTTTTTT. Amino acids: CASSLGLAVPRGSGELFF. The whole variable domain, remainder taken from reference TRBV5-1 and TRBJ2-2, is KAGVTQTPRYLIKTRGQQVTLSCSPISGHRSVSWYQQTPGQGLQFLFEYFSETQRNKGNFPGRFSGRQFSNSRSEMNVSTLELGDSALYLCASSLGLAVPRGSGELFFGEGSRLTVL.

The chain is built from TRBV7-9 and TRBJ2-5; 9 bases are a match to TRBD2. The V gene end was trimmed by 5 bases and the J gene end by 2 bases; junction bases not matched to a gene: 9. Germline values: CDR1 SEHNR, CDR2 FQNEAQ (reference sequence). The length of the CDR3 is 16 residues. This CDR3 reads CASSPHWREGQETQYF. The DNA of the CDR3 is TGTGCCAGCAGCCCCCACTGGCGGGAGGGACAAGAGACCCAGTACTTC.

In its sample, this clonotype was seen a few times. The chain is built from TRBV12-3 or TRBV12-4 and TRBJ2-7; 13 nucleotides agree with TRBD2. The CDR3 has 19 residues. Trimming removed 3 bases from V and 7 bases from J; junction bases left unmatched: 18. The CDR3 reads CASSFSTSGRARPEKEQYF. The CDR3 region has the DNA TGTGCCAGCAGTTTTTCAACTAGCGGGAGGGCCCGACCCGAGAAGGAGCAGTACTTC.

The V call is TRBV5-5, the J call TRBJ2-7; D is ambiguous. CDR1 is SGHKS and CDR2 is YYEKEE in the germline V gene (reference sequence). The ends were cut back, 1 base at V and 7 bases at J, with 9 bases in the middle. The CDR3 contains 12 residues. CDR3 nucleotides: TGTGCCAGCAGCTTGCCCATGGGGGAGCAGTACTTC. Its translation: CASSLPMGEQYF.

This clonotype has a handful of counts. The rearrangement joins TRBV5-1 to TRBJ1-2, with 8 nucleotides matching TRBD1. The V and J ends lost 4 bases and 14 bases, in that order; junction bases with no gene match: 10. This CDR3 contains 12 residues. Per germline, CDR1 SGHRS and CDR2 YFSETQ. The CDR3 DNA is TGCGCCAGCAGCACCGGACAGGGTGTTGATACCTTC. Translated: CASSTGQGVDTF. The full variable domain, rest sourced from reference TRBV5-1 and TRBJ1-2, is KAGVTQTPRYLIKTRGQQVTLSCSPISGHRSVSWYQQTPGQGLQFLFEYFSETQRNKGNFPGRFSGRQFSNSRSEMNVSTLELGDSALYLCASSTGQGVDTFGSGTRLTVV.

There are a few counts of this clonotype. The CDR3 is CASSLALRQGMNTEAFF. Written as DNA, the CDR3 is TGCGCCAGCAGCTTGGCCTTGCGACAGGGGATGAACACTGAAGCTTTCTTT. The rearrangement links TRBV5-1 to TRBJ1-1, with TRBD1 matching over 8 bases. V shed 0 bases and J 0 bases; nucleotides not matched to a gene: 7. From germline, CDR1 is SGHRS and CDR2 YFSETQ. The CDR3 is 17 residues long.

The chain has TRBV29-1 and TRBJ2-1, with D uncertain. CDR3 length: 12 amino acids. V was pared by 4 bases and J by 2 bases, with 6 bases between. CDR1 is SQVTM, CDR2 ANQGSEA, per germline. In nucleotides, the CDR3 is TGCAGCGTTGGGTATCCCTACAATGAGCAGTTCTTC. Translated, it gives CSVGYPYNEQFF.

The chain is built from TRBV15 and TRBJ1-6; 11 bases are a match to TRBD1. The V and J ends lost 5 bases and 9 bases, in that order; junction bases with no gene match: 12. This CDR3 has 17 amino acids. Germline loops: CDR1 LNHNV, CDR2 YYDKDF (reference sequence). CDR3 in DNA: TGTGCCACCAGCGCAAGGACAGGGGGCTATCGCAGTTCACCCCTCCACTTT. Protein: CATSARTGGYRSSPLHF.

The CDR3: CASSLEFNQPQHF. The CDR3 DNA is TGTGCCAGCAGTTTAGAGTTCAATCAGCCCCAGCATTTT. The chain carries TRBV12-3 or TRBV12-4 and TRBJ1-5, with unresolved D. CDR3 size: 13 residues. V was shortened by 1 base and J by 3 bases, with 4 bases between the two germline ends.

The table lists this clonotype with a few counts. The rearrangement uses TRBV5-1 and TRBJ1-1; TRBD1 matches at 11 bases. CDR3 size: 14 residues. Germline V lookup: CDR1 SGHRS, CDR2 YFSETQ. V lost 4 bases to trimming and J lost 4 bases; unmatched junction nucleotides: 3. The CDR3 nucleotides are TGCGCCAGCAGCCGGACAGGGGGCCGCACTGAAGCTTTCTTT. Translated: CASSRTGGRTEAFF.

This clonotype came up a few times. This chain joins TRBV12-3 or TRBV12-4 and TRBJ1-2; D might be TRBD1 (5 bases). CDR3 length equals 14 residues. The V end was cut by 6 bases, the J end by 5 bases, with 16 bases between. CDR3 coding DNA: TGTGCCAGCAGGCGACTAGGGGAGTATTATGGCTACACCTTC. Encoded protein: CASRRLGEYYGYTF.

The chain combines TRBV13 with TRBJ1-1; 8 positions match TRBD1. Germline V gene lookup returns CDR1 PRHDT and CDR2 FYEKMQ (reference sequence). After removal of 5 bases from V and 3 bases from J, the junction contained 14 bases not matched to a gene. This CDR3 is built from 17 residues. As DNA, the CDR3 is TGTGCCAGCAGCAGTACGGACAGGGTCAAGCCTTACACTGAAGCTTTCTTT. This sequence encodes CASSSTDRVKPYTEAFF.

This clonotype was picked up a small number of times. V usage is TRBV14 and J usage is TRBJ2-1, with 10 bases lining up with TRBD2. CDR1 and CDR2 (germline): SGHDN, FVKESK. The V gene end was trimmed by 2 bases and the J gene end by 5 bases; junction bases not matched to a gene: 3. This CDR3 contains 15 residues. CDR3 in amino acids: CASSQSLAGDNEQFF. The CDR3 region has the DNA TGTGCCAGCAGCCAATCCCTAGCGGGGGACAATGAGCAGTTCTTC.

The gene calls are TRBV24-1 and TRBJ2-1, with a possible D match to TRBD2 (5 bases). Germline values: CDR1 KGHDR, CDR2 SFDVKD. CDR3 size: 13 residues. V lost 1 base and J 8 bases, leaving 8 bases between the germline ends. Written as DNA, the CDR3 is TGTGCCACCAGTGATTTAGGAGGCGATGAGCAGTTCTTC. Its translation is CATSDLGGDEQFF.